This T cell receptor beta chain was recovered during a study of blood T cell repertoires in COVID-19 (dated by TCRdb to 2020 to 2022). In the study overall: Samples from collaborators originated in the United States, Italy and Spain and spanned both the acute and convalescent phases of COVID-19. Sample metadata almost always included a de-identified subject ID, COVID-19 status, age in years and sex. The samples were drawn from two sources: the first 160 participants of the ongoing ImmuneRACE study, and 950 to 1,500 subjects contributed by 6 global collaborators. The repertoires were made available in a free public database intended to serve as a resource for research on the immune response to SARS-CoV-2. Where available, HLA class I and class II types were obtained from metadata supplied by the sample provider rather than from assay-based typing. The material from the prospective study consisted of cDNA or gDNA derived from T cells, B-cell-depleted T cells, or PBMCs. Deeply sampled blood TCRbeta repertoires from subjects exposed to, actively infected with, or recovered from COVID-19 were included in the dataset. What the work shows at the level of the full study, not this receptor alone: Clinical and demographic metadata were provided uncurated, with the amount varying by source and participant.

TCRbeta CDR3 regions were amplified from genomic DNA by means of the immunoSEQ Assay, a bias-controlled multiplex PCR. In the authors' own workflow: The number of nucleated cells in each sample was estimated by amplification of reference gene primers within the assay. To quantify the absolute abundance of each unique TCRbeta CDR3 rearrangement, sequence reads were collapsed and filtered. For each sample, productive Simpson clonality was calculated by taking the square root of Simpson's diversity index across productive rearrangements. Not all clones reach the TCRdb copy of this immuneACCESS table, which keeps in-frame sequences only. Checked studies attribute under half of the gap to unresolved V genes and leave the rest unexplained. V, J and clone size were drawn from that table, and D and trimming were deduced from the DNA. The sample has roughly 23,000 clones on record, 70% to 90% of them singletons. The ten largest clonotypes hold approximately 27% of the sample.

Per the germline V gene, SGHRS is the CDR1 and YFSETQ is the CDR2. V was cut back by 4 bases and J by 6 bases, leaving a gap of 8 bases between them. Including the terminal cysteine and phenylalanine, the CDR3 comprises 12 residues. Only CDR3 DNA remains: 36 bases, in frame from the first base. Remarks on this clone: This clone's antigen is unknown. The input lacks base qualities; no much larger clone sits a single base away. This specimen includes other DNA sequences encoding the same CDR3.

One collaborating source in Seattle enrolled patients during active infection and followed them longitudinally through the course of disease. Collaborating institutions collected whole blood in K2EDTA tubes following their own protocols. For TCRbeta analysis, collaborators shipped samples in one of three forms: frozen whole blood, isolated PBMCs, or DNA extracted from either of those sample types. The sample comprised peripheral blood. The clonotype was recovered from a man between 65 and 85 years old with COVID-19, enrolled during active disease. In this chain, TRBV5-1 is recombined with TRBJ2-1; the D gene cannot be resolved reliably. The DNA reads TGCGCCAGCAGCCCCCCCGGCAATGAGCAGTTCTTC. Its amino acids are CASSPPGNEQFF.